The T cell receptor (beta chain) described here comes from a study of prognosis after radiotherapy for stage I lung cancer. The germline V gene encodes CDR1 SGHNT and CDR2 YYREEE (reference sequence). The V and J ends lost 3 bases and 0 bases respectively, with 12 bases between them. CDR3 length: 16 amino acids. Genomic DNA was subjected to two-round multiplex PCR for amplification of TCR beta CDR3. First-round PCR employed TRBV- and TRBJ-specific primers for each gene. TCRdb re-called the multiplex PCR reads through MiXCR, storing one row per CDR3 protein. This table has more than 7,500 distinct CDR3 sequences, 62% appearing once.

The sample here was PBMCs, taken before or after stereotactic body radiation therapy (not recorded which). The rearrangement links TRBV5-4 to TRBJ2-2; D is perhaps TRBD1 or TRBD2 (5 bases each). This receptor was taken from a donor aged 50 or older with non-small cell lung cancer. DNA of the CDR3: TGTGCCAGCAGCTCGGATCGGGGCGCGAACACCGGGGAGCTGTTTTTT. Translated: CASSSDRGANTGELFF.